The 7 T cell receptor beta chains below come from one sample, sequenced in a study of CD8 T cells in Susac syndrome. With random hexamers, reverse transcription was performed on roughly 0.5 to 1 ug of RNA. TCRdb redid the calling of the immunoSEQ multiplex PCR reads with MiXCR, one entry per CDR3 protein. This sample has around 200,000 distinct CDR3 sequences, with roughly 94% found just once. Sequencing input: CD4+ T cells from PBMCs. The receptors here all came from a human donor with Susac syndrome.

V and J are TRBV6-1 and TRBJ2-2; 9 positions match TRBD1. CDR3 length: 17 amino acids. Germline CDR1 MNHNS, CDR2 SASEGT. Losses at the gene ends were 6 bases for V and 7 bases for J; bases not matched to a gene: 15. CDR3 sequence reads: CASRRTRGQGIVGELFF. The DNA of the CDR3 is TGTGCCAGCAGGCGGACCCGGGGACAGGGTATAGTCGGGGAGCTGTTTTTT.

The chain joins TRBV29-1 to TRBJ2-7, with D hard to call. This CDR3 is 12 amino acids long. Germline V gives CDR1 SQVTM, CDR2 ANQGSEA. V was cut by 1 base and J by 3 bases, with 7 bases left in between. The CDR3 bases are TGCAGCGTTGAAGCGCCAAACTACGAGCAGTACTTC. It is translated as CSVEAPNYEQYF.

This chain joins TRBV18 and TRBJ2-1; 8 bases are shared with TRBD1. From germline, CDR1 is KGHSH and CDR2 LQKENI. Germline trimming cut 3 bases from V and 8 bases from J; bases unmatched to any gene: 6. This CDR3 is 14 amino acids long. The CDR3: CASSPSSGGDEQFF. CDR3 coding DNA: TGTGCCAGCTCACCCTCCTCAGGGGGCGATGAGCAGTTCTTC. Complete variable domain (other parts from reference TRBV18 and TRBJ2-1): NAGVMQNPRHLVRRRGQEARLRCSPMKGHSHVYWYRQLPEEGLKFMVYLQKENIIDESGMPKERFSAEFPKEGPSILRIQQVVRGDSAAYFCASSPSSGGDEQFFGPGTRLTVL.

The chain uses TRBV20-1 and TRBJ1-5; the D gene is possibly TRBD1 (5 bases). This CDR3 has 14 residues. Germline assignment: CDR1 DFQATT and CDR2 SNEGSKA (reference sequence). Trimming stripped 3 bases from V and 2 bases from J, with 11 bases between. In DNA, the CDR3 is TGCAGTGCTAGGCCGCCAGGGCGCAATCAGCCCCAGCATTTT. Translated, it gives CSARPPGRNQPQHF.

The V gene is TRBV12-3 or TRBV12-4, the J gene TRBJ1-1, with D possibly being TRBD1 (6 bases). CDR3 length: 15 amino acids. The V end lost 5 bases, the J end lost 3 bases, and 16 bases lay between the germline ends. This CDR3 is CASSPVRGWDTEAFF. CDR3 in DNA: TGTGCCAGCAGTCCTGTCAGGGGTTGGGACACTGAAGCTTTCTTT.

The chain uses TRBV20-1 and TRBJ1-2; no clear D. The ends were cut back, 6 bases at V and 4 bases at J, with 12 bases in the middle. The germline V gene encodes CDR1 DFQATT and CDR2 SNEGSKA (reference sequence). The CDR3 extends over 12 amino acids. The CDR3: CSALVLTYGYTF. The CDR3 bases are TGCAGTGCGCTGGTACTGACCTATGGCTACACCTTC.

A single count supports this clonotype. V and J are TRBV20-1 and TRBJ2-7, with 8 nucleotides matching TRBD2. The trim removed 3 bases at V and 3 bases at J, leaving 10 bases unmatched. Germline V lookup: CDR1 DFQATT, CDR2 SNEGSKA (reference sequence). The CDR3 covers 15 residues. CDR3 nucleotides: TGCAGTGCTAGTGGCGACGAGGGACTAGGCTACGAGCAGTACTTC. It codes for CSASGDEGLGYEQYF.